This T cell receptor (beta chain) was found in a study of OX40 agonist ivuxolimab in advanced cancers. Concerning this clone: Its antigen remains unknown.

The repertoire was sequenced with immunoSEQ multiplex PCR; TCRdb's copy has only in-frame clones and lacks some. The sample lists approximately 58,000 clones, 75% to 85% occurring once. General study findings and limits: Antigen specificity remained undetermined for the expanded peripheral T cells.

CDR3 length equals 13 residues. The ends were cut back, 5 bases at V and 13 bases at J, with 17 bases in the middle. Germline V gene data show CDR1 as MDHEN and CDR2 as SYDVKM. This specimen was CD4+ or CD8+ T cells sorted from blood, taken in a trial of the OX40 agonist ivuxolimab. The TCR sequence derives from an adult with an advanced solid tumor such as melanoma, head and neck, liver or kidney cancer. The chain couples TRBV28 to TRBJ1-4; TRBD1 might be the D (6 bases). CDR3 nucleotide sequence: TGTGCCAGCAGTCGACTGGGGGCTCCCAGACTGTTTTTT. It encodes CASSRLGAPRLFF.